This is a list of T cell receptor beta chains from one sample in a study of CD8 T cells in ankylosing spondylitis. TCRdb used MiXCR to reprocess the 5' RACE reads, holding one entry per CDR3 protein. The repertoire includes 200,000 to 250,000 distinct CDR3 sequences, about a sixth of them detected once, and approximately 46% sits in the top ten. The sequencing input was blood, either unsorted or a sorted T cell fraction (not recorded which). The source of these receptors is a male donor with ankylosing spondylitis. Each CDR3 is given with its conserved first and last residue.

cdr3_aa: CASSTRDPGYGYTF
j_call: TRBJ1-2
v_call: TRBV12-3/TRBV12-4

cdr3_aa: CASSPPGHQATNEKLFF
j_call: TRBJ1-4
v_call: TRBV12-3/TRBV12-4

cdr3_aa: CASSLAAGAGETQYF
j_call: TRBJ2-5
v_call: TRBV11-2

cdr3_aa: CASSEVVMSNQPQHF
j_call: TRBJ1-5
v_call: TRBV2

cdr3_aa: CSARDLAGGPSYEQYF
j_call: TRBJ2-7
v_call: TRBV20-1

cdr3_aa: CASSSTLGNSPLHF
j_call: TRBJ1-6
v_call: TRBV7-6

cdr3_aa: CASSLGDRGETQYF
j_call: TRBJ2-5
v_call: TRBV7-2

cdr3_aa: CSGLIQGGLREKLFF
j_call: TRBJ1-4
v_call: TRBV29-1

cdr3_aa: CASRWDWDRGLLVTEAFF
j_call: TRBJ1-1
v_call: TRBV6-4

cdr3_aa: CASSSEQAIPGQGPDTQYF
j_call: TRBJ2-3
v_call: TRBV5-1

cdr3_aa: CAWSTTGGRQETQYF
j_call: TRBJ2-5
v_call: TRBV30

cdr3_aa: CASSLVDNEQFF
j_call: TRBJ2-1
v_call: TRBV5-4

cdr3_aa: CASSLAGEEQYF
j_call: TRBJ2-7
v_call: TRBV7-9

cdr3_aa: CASSLWGRETDTQYF
j_call: TRBJ2-3
v_call: TRBV27

cdr3_aa: CSAERDYQETQYF
j_call: TRBJ2-5
v_call: TRBV20-1

cdr3_aa: CASSSGGQDTQYF
j_call: TRBJ2-3
v_call: TRBV5-4

cdr3_aa: CASSFGERPYEQYF
j_call: TRBJ2-7
v_call: TRBV12-3/TRBV12-4

cdr3_aa: CASSDQGYYEQYF
j_call: TRBJ2-7
v_call: TRBV25-1

cdr3_aa: CASSLQPGGKGGELFF
j_call: TRBJ2-2
v_call: TRBV7-7

cdr3_aa: CASSVGRQGEQYF
j_call: TRBJ2-7
v_call: TRBV5-6

cdr3_aa: CASSVIAGGNNEQFF
j_call: TRBJ2-1
v_call: TRBV9